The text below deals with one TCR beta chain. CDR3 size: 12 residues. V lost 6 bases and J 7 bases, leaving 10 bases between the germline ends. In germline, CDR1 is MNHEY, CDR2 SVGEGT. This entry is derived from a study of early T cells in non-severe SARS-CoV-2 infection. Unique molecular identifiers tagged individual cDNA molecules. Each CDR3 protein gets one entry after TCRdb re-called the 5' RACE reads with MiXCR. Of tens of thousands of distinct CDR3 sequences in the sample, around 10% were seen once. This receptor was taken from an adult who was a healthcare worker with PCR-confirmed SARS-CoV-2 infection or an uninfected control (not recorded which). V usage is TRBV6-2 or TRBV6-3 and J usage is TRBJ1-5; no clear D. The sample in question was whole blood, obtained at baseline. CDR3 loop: CASREHLQPQHF. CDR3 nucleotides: TGTGCCAGCAGAGAACACCTACAGCCCCAGCATTTT.